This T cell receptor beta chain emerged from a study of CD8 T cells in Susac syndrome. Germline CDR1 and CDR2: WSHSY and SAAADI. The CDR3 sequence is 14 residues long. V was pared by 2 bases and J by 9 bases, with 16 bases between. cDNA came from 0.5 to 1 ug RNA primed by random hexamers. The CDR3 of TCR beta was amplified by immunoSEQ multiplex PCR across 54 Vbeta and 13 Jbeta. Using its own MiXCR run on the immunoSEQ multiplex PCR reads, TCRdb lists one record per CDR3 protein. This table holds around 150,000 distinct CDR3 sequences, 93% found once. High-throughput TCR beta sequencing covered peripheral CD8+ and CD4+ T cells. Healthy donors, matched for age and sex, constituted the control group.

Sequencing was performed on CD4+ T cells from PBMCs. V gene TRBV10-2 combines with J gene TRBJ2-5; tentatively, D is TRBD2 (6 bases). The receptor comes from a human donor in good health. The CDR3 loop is CASSEGGGHGAQYF. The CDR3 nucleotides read TGCGCCAGCAGTGAGGGGGGAGGACACGGGGCCCAGTACTTC.